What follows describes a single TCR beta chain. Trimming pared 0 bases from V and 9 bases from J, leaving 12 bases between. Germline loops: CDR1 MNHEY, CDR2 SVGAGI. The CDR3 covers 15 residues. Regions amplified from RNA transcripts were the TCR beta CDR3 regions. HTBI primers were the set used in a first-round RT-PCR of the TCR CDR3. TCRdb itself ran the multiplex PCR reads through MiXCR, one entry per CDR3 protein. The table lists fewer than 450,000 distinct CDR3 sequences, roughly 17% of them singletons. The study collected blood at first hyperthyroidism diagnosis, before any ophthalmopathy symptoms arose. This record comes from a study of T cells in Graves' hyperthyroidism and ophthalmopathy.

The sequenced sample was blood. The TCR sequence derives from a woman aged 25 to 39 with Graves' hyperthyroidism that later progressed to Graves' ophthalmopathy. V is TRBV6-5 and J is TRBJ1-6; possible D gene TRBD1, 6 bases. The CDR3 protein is CASSYSPRGSSPLHF. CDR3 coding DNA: TGTGCCAGCAGTTACTCTCCCAGGGGCAGTTCACCCCTCCACTTT.